This T cell receptor beta chain was profiled in a study of T cell responses to AZD1222 COVID-19 vaccine. Measured with immunoSEQ multiplex PCR; TCRdb has only the in-frame clones, and not every one. The table lists 150,000 or so clones, 91% of them singletons, with 3.8% in the top ten. V dropped 7 bases and J dropped 12; count of bases not matched to a gene: 9. The CDR3 consists of 12 residues. Germline CDR1 MNHEY, CDR2 SVGAGI. The rearrangement joins TRBV6-5 to TRBJ1-2; 9 bases agree with TRBD1. The sequence was collected from an adult who received the AZD1222 COVID-19 vaccine. Source: peripheral blood, taken 28 days after the second AZD1222 dose. The CDR3 loop reads CASNPRDRVNTF. The CDR3 region has the DNA TGTGCCAGCAATCCCCGGGACAGGGTGAACACCTTC.